This TCR beta chain was recovered during a study of neurological immune-mediated disorders. Germline CDR1 and CDR2: MRHNA and SNTAGT. With V trimmed by 5 bases and J by 6 bases, 3 bases remained unmatched. The CDR3 covers 13 residues. This clonotype was recorded many times. Synthesis of cDNA was carried out by template-switch 5'RACE. The reaction used 10-nucleotide random UMIs. TCRdb passed the 5' RACE reads through MiXCR, listing each CDR3 protein once. The table has about 76,000 distinct CDR3 sequences, 17% seen once. This chain uses TRBV6-4 with TRBJ2-1; 8 bases are shared with TRBD1. Sequenced material: PBMCs. The source of this sequence is a woman aged 40 to 49 in good health. CDR3 loop: CASSYDRGNEQFF. The CDR3 nucleotides read TGTGCCAGCAGTTACGACAGGGGCAATGAGCAGTTCTTC.